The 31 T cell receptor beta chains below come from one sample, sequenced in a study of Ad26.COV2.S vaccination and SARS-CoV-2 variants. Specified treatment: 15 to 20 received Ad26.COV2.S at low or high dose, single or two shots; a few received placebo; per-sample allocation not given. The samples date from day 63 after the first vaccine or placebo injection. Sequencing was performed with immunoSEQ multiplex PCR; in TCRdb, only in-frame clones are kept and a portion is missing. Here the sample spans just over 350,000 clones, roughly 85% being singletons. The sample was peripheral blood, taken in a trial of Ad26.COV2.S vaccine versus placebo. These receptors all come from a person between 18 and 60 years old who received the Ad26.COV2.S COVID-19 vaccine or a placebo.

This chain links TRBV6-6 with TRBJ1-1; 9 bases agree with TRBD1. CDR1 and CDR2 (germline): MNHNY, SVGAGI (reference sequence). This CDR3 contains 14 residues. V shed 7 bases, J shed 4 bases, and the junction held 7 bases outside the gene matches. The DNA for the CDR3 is TGTGCCAGCACCTATGGACAGGGGTTCACTGAAGCTTTCTTT. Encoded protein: CASTYGQGFTEAFF.

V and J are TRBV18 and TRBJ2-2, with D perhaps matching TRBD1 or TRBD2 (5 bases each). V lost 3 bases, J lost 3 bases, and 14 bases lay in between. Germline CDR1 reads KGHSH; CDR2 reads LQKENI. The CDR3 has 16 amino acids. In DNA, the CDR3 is TGTGCCAGCTCACCGGGACGGGGCTCGGACACCGGGGAGCTGTTTTTT. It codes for CASSPGRGSDTGELFF.

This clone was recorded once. The CDR3, as DNA: TGTGCCCAGTTAGGTCTCCTATGGGTGGGTAATCAGCCCCAGCATTTT. Its protein product is CAQLGLLWVGNQPQHF. The V and J genes are TRBV7-9 and TRBJ1-5; D not resolved. V shed 11 bases and J shed 4 bases, with 24 bases lying between them. The CDR3 has 16 residues. Looked up from germline, CDR1 is SEHNR and CDR2 is FQNEAQ (reference sequence). The full variable domain, its missing parts supplied by reference TRBV7-9 and TRBJ1-5, is DTGVSQNPRHKITKRGQNVTFRCDPISEHNRLYWYRQTLGQGPEFLTYFQNEAQLEKSRLLSDRFSAERPKGSFSTLEIQRTEQGDSAMYLCAQLGLLWVGNQPQHFGDGTRLSIL.

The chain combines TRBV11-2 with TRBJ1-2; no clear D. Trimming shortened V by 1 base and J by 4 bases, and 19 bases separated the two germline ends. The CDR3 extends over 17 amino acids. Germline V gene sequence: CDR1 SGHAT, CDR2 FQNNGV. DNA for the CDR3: TGTGCCAGCAGCTTAGTAGGTTGGGAGGGATCAATCTATGGCTACACCTTC. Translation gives CASSLVGWEGSIYGYTF.

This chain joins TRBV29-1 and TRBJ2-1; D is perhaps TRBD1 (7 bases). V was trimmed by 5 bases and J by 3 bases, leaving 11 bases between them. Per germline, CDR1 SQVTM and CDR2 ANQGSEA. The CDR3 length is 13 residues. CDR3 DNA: TGCAGCGTTAGGGGGGACAGCTACAATGAGCAGTTCTTC. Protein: CSVRGDSYNEQFF.

The CDR3 loop reads CASSLVRNSNQPQHF. CDR3 nucleotides: TGTGCCAGCAGCTTGGTTCGGAATAGCAATCAGCCCCAGCATTTT. J is TRBJ1-5 and V is TRBV5-6; D is undetermined. The germline V and J ends were trimmed by 0 bases and 0 bases, with 7 bases remaining between them. CDR1 is SGHDT and CDR2 is YYEEEE in the germline V gene. The CDR3 sequence is 15 residues long. Using reference TRBV5-6 and TRBJ1-5 for the parts outside the CDR3, the full variable domain is DAGVTQSPTHLIKTRGQQVTLRCSPKSGHDTVSWYQQALGQGPQFIFQYYEEEERQRGNFPDRFSGHQFPNYSSELNVNALLLGDSALYLCASSLVRNSNQPQHFGDGTRLSIL.

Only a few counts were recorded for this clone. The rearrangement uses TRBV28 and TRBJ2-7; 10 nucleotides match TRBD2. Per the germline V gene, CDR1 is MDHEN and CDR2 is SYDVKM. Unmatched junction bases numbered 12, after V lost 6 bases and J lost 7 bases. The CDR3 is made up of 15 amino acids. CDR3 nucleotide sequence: TGTGCCAGCAGGCCCCGTCTAGCGGGGGTGCGGGAGCAGTACTTC. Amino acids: CASRPRLAGVREQYF.

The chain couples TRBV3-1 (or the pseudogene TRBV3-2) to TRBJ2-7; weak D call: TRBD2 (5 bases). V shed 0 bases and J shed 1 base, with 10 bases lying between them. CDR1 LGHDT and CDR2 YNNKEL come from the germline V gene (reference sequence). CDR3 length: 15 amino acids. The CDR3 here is CASSQDTGRSYEQYF. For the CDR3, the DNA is TGTGCCAGCAGCCAAGATACGGGAAGGTCCTACGAGCAGTACTTC.

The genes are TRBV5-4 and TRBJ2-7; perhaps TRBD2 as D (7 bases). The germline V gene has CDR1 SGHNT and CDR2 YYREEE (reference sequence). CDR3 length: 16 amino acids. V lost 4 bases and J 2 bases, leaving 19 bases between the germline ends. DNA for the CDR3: TGTGCCAGCAGCCCTCGTGGGGGGGCCCTAGCCTACGAGCAGTACTTC. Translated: CASSPRGGALAYEQYF.

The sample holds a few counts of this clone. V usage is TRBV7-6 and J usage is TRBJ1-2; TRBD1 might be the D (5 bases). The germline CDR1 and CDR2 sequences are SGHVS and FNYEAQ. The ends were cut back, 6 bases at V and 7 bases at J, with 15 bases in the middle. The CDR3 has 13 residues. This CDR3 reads CASRQDPGGGYTF. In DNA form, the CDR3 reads TGTGCCAGCAGACAAGATCCTGGGGGTGGCTACACCTTC.

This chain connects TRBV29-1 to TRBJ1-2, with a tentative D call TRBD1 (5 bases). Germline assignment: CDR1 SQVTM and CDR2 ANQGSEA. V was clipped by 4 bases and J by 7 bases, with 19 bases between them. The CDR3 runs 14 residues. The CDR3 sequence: CSVGSQALGGGYTF. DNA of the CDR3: TGCAGCGTTGGCTCACAAGCGTTGGGGGGTGGCTACACCTTC.

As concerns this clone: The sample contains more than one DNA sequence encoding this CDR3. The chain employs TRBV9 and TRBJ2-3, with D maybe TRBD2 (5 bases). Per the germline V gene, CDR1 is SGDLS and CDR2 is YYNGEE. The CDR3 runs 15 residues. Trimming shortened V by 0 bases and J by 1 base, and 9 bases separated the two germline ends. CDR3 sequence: CASSVGGFGTDTQYF. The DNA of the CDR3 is TGTGCCAGCAGCGTAGGAGGGTTTGGCACAGATACGCAGTATTTT. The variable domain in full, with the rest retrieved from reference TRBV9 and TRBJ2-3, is DSGVTQTPKHLITATGQRVTLRCSPRSGDLSVYWYQQSLDQGLQFLIQYYNGEERAKGNILERFSAQQFPDLHSELNLSSLELGDSALYFCASSVGGFGTDTQYFGPGTRLTVL.

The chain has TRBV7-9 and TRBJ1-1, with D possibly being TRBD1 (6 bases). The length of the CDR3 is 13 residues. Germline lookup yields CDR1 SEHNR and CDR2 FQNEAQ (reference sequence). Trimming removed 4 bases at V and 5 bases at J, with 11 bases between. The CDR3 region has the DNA TGTGCCAGCAGCTCACAGGGATGGACTGAAGCTTTCTTT. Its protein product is CASSSQGWTEAFF.

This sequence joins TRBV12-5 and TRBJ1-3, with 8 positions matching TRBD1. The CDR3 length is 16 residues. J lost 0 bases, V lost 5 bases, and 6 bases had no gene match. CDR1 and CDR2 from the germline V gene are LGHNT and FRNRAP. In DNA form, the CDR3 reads TGTGCTAGTGGTCTTCGGACAGGGAGCTCTGGAAACACCATATATTTT. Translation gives CASGLRTGSSGNTIYF.

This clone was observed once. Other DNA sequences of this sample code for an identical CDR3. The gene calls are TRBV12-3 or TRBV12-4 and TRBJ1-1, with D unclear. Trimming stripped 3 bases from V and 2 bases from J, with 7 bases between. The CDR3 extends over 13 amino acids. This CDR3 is CASSFRVNTEAFF. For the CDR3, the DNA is TGTGCCAGCAGTTTCCGAGTAAACACTGAAGCTTTCTTT.

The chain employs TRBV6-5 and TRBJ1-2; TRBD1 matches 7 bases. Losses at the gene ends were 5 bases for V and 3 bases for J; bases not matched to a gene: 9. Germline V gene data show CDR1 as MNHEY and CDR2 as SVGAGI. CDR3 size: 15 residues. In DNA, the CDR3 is TGTGCCAGCAGTAGCCCCCCCACAGGGGACTATGGCTACACCTTC. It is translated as CASSSPPTGDYGYTF.

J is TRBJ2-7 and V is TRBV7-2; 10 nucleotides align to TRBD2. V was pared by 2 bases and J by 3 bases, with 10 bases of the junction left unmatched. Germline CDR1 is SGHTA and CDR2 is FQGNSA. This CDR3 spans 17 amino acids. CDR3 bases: TGTGCCAGCAGCTTAAGGTTTAGCGGGAGGCCAGACTACGAGCAGTACTTC. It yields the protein CASSLRFSGRPDYEQYF.

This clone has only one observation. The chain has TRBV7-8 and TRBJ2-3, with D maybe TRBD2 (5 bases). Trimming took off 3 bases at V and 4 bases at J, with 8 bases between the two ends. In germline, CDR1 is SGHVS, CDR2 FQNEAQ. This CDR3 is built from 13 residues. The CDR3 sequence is CASSFDGADTQYF. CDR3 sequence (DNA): TGTGCCAGCAGCTTCGACGGGGCAGATACGCAGTATTTT.

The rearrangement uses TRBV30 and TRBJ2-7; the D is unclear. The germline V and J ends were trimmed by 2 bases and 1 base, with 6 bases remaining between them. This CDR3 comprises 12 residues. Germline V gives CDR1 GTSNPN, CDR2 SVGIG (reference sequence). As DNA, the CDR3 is TGTGCCTGGAGTCTCGATTCCTACGAGCAGTACTTC. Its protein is CAWSLDSYEQYF.

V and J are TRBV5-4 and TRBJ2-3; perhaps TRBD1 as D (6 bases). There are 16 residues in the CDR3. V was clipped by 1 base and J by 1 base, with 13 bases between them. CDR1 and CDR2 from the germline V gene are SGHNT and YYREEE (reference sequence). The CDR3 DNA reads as TGTGCCAGCAGCTTGTGGACAGACTTTCGCACAGATACGCAGTATTTT. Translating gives CASSLWTDFRTDTQYF.

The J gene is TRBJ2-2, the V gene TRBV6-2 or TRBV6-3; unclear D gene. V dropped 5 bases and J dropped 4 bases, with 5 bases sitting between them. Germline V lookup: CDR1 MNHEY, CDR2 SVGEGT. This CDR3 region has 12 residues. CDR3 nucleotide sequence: TGTGCCAGCAGTATACCCACCGGGGAGCTGTTTTTT. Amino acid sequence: CASSIPTGELFF.

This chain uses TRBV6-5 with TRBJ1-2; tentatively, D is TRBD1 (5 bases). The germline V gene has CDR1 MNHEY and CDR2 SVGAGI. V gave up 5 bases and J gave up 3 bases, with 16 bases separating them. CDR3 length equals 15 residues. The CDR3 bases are TGTGCCAGCAGTACCCAGGGTAGTAAGCACTATGGCTACACCTTC. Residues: CASSTQGSKHYGYTF.

The CDR3 spells CASSQARYNEQFF. As DNA, the CDR3 is TGTGCCAGCAGCCAAGCCCGTTACAATGAGCAGTTCTTC. This sequence joins TRBV14 and TRBJ2-1; D is unclear. Trimming shortened V by 1 base and J by 4 bases, and 5 bases separated the two germline ends. Germline CDR1 SGHDN, CDR2 FVKESK. The CDR3 totals 13 residues.

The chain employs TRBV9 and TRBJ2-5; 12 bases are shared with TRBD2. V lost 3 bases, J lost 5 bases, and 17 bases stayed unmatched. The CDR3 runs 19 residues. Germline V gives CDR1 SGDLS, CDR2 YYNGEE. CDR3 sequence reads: CASSASLAGGPMGVETQYF. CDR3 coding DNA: TGTGCCAGCAGCGCATCTCTAGCGGGAGGGCCCATGGGGGTGGAGACCCAGTACTTC.

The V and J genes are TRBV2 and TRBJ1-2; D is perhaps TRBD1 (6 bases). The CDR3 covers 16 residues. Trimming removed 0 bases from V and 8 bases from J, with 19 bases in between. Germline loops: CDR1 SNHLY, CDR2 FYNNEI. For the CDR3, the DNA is TGTGCCAGCAGTGAAGCGTTTGTCAGGGGTTCAAAGGGCTACACCTTC. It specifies CASSEAFVRGSKGYTF.

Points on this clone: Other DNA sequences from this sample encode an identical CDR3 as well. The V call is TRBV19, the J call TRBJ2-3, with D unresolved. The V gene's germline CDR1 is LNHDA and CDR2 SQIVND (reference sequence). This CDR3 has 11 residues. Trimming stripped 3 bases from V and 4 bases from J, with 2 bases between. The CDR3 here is CASSISDTQYF. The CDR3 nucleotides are TGTGCCAGTAGTATTTCAGATACGCAGTATTTT.

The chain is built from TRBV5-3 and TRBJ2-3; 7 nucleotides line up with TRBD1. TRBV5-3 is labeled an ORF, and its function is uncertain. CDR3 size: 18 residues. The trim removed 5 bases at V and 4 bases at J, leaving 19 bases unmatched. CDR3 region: CARRRAYRGLGSADTQYF. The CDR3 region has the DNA TGTGCCAGAAGGAGAGCCTACAGGGGCCTTGGATCGGCAGATACGCAGTATTTT.

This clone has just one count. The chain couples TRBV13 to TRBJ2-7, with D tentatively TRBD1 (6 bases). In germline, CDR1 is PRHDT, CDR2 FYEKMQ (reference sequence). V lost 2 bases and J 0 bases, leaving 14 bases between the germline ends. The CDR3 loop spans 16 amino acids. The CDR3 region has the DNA TGTGCCAGCAGCTTACGTCAGGGGACCGACTCCTACGAGCAGTACTTC. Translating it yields CASSLRQGTDSYEQYF.

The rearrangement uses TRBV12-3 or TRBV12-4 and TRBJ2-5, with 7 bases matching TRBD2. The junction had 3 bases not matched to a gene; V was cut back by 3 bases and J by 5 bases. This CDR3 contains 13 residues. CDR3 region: CASSFQGGETQYF. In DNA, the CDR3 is TGTGCCAGCAGTTTTCAGGGAGGGGAGACCCAGTACTTC.

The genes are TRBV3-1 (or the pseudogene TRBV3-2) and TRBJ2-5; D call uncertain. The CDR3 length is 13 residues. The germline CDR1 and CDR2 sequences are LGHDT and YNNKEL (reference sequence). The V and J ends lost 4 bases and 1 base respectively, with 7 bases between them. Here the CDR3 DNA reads TGTGCCAGCAGCCCTCGATTCCAAGAGACCCAGTACTTC. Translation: CASSPRFQETQYF.

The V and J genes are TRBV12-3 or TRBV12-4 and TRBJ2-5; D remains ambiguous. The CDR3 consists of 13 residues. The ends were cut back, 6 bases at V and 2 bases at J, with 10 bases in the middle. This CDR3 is CASSPSPQETQYF. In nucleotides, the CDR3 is TGTGCCAGCAGCCCCTCCCCACAAGAGACCCAGTACTTC.